The sequence of this TCR beta chain was determined in a study of control samples from healthy donors and cancer patients. Generated by immunoSEQ multiplex PCR, the TCRdb table keeps only in-frame clones and is missing some. Counted here are about 89,000 clones, about 85% occurring once; the ten biggest clones make up less than 2.5%. CDR3 length: 14 residues. V lost 6 bases and J 3 bases, leaving 15 bases between the germline ends. Per germline, CDR1 MNHEY and CDR2 SVGAGI. The receptor was derived from a woman aged 40 to 50 in good health. The rearrangement joins TRBV6-5 to TRBJ2-7; D not resolved. The sequencing sample was made of blood. Here the CDR3 reads CASRAPPPHYEQYF. In DNA form, the CDR3 reads TGTGCCAGCAGAGCTCCCCCCCCTCACTACGAGCAGTACTTC.